This is a list of T cell receptor beta chains from one sample in a study of shared clonotypes between healthy human individuals. TCRdb keeps only in-frame clones here, not all; method: immunoSEQ multiplex PCR. The sample lists about 380,000 clones; about 96% were seen once. The sample was memory CD8+ T cells sorted from blood. The receptors were sampled from a man aged 30-40 years in good health. Each CDR3 is given with its conserved first and last residue. A D gene is named only where the DNA matches it firmly. Clone size is given for some rows only: seen once, a few or many times, or a class if the clone is expanded.

TRBV25-1	.	.	TRBJ1-4	TGTGCCAGCACCAGGGACAACTATGAAAAACTGTTTTTT	CASTRDNYEKLFF
TRBV7-9	.	TRBD2	TRBJ2-1	TGTGCCAGCAGCTTGACGCCTCTGACTAGCGGGAGTAGGAATGAGCAGTTCTTC	CASSLTPLTSGSRNEQFF
TRBV10-3	.	.	TRBJ2-7	TGTGCCATCAGTGAGTCGACAGCAACCTCCTACGAGCAGTACTTC	CAISESTATSYEQYF
TRBV7-3	.	TRBD2	TRBJ2-7	TGTGCCAGCAGCTTAGATAGCGGGAGTAAGCAGTACTTC	CASSLDSGSKQYF
TRBV7-8	.	.	TRBJ2-4	TGTGCCAGCAGCCTCCGGGACCCCGTCCTCCTAGCCAAAAACATTCAGTACTTC	CASSLRDPVLLAKNIQYF
TRBV2	.	TRBD2	TRBJ2-1	TGTGCCAGCAGTGAAGCTAGCGGGAGTGGGTACAATGAGCAGTTCTTC	CASSEASGSGYNEQFF
TRBV7-2	.	TRBD2	TRBJ2-2	TGTGCCAGCAGCGCGATTGGGGGGGAGTTCCTGATCTCGGCCGGGGAGCTGTTTTTT	CASSAIGGEFLISAGELFF
TRBV9	.	.	TRBJ1-2	TGTGCCAGCACCCCCAATACCCATTATGGCTACACCTTC	CASTPNTHYGYTF
TRBV5-1	.	TRBD1	TRBJ2-7	TGCGCCAGCAGGGATCCGGGACAGGCTTGGTTCGAGCAGTACTTC	CASRDPGQAWFEQYF
TRBV25-1	.	.	TRBJ2-7	TGTGCCAGCAGTGAATGGTTGGGCAACTACGAGCAGTACTTC	CASSEWLGNYEQYF
TRBV14	once	TRBD2	TRBJ2-3	TGTGCCAGCAGCTTCAGCATAGCGGGAGCTGCGCAGTATTTT	CASSFSIAGAAQYF
TRBV5-1	.	.	TRBJ2-2	TGCGCCAGCAGCTTGGGAGACAGGAACACCGGGGAGCTGTTTTTT	CASSLGDRNTGELFF
TRBV29-1	.	TRBD1	TRBJ2-3	TGCAGCATATACCGGGACAGGACAGATACGCAGTATTTT	CSIYRDRTDTQYF
TRBV7-9	.	.	TRBJ2-3	TGTGCCAGCAGCTTGGGCAATACAGGTCTCACAGATACGCAGTATTTT	CASSLGNTGLTDTQYF
TRBV5-3	.	TRBD2	TRBJ2-6	TGTGCCAGAAGCTTGGAACATAGCGGGAGGGGGGCCAACGTCCTGACTTTC	CARSLEHSGRGANVLTF
TRBV7-2	.	.	TRBJ1-2	TGTGCCAGCAGCTGGGGGGGGAACTATGGCTACACCTTC	CASSWGGNYGYTF
TRBV5-1	.	.	TRBJ2-5	TGCGCCAGCAGCTTGTACCAAGAGACCCAGTACTTC	CASSLYQETQYF
TRBV25-1	.	.	TRBJ2-6	TGTGCCAGCAGTGCTCCGGGGGGGGCCAACGTCCTGACTTTC	CASSAPGGANVLTF
TRBV5-1	.	.	TRBJ1-3	TGCGCCAGCAGCTTGCCCGAGGGCTCTGGAAACACCATATATTTT	CASSLPEGSGNTIYF
TRBV7-9	.	.	TRBJ2-5	TGTGCCAGCAGCCCCCCGGGGGAGACCCAGTACTTC	CASSPPGETQYF
TRBV28	.	.	TRBJ2-2	TGTGCCAGCAGTTCGGATCGGGGCATTACCGGGGAGCTGTTTTTT	CASSSDRGITGELFF
TRBV10-3	.	.	TRBJ2-1	TGTGCCATCACTAGCGCCTACAATGAGCAGTTCTTC	CAITSAYNEQFF
TRBV6-5	.	.	TRBJ2-7	TGTGCCAGCAGTTACTCGACAACCTACGAGCAGTACTTC	CASSYSTTYEQYF
TRBV7-2	.	.	TRBJ2-7	TGTGCCAGCAGCTTAGTTTGGCGGAGCTCCTACGAGCAGTACTTC	CASSLVWRSSYEQYF
TRBV6-1	.	TRBD1	TRBJ2-7	TGTGCCAGCAGTGGGGACTTCAGGGGGCCGGAGCAGTACTTC	CASSGDFRGPEQYF
TRBV4-2	.	TRBD2	TRBJ2-3	TGTGCCAGCAGCCAAGATTCCCTAGCGGGAGGACTTTTCACAGATACGCAGTATTTT	CASSQDSLAGGLFTDTQYF
TRBV28	.	TRBD2	TRBJ2-7	TGTGCCAGCAGTACCCTCACGGGACTAGCGAAGCCCTACGAGCAGTACTTC	CASSTLTGLAKPYEQYF
TRBV7-2	.	.	TRBJ2-2	TGTGCCAGCAGCTTAGGCTGGAACACCGGGAAGCTGTTTTTT	CASSLGWNTGKLFF
TRBV28	.	.	TRBJ2-1	TGTGCCAGCAGTTTAGGGTCCACCGGATACAATGAGCAGTTCTTC	CASSLGSTGYNEQFF
TRBV5-1	.	TRBD1	TRBJ1-3	TGCGCCAGCAGCTTGGACAGGGGAAAAAACACCATATATTTT	CASSLDRGKNTIYF
TRBV6-1	.	.	TRBJ2-7	TGTGCCAGCACGATGGACCAGCCCTACGAGCAGTACTTC	CASTMDQPYEQYF
TRBV2	.	.	TRBJ1-5	TGTGCCAGCAGTGAAGCCCGGCCGCCCCAGCATTTT	CASSEARPPQHF
TRBV21-1	.	.	TRBJ2-7	TGTGCCAGCAGCAAACAATACGAGCAGTACTTC	CASSKQYEQYF
TRBV19	.	.	TRBJ2-3	TGTGCCAGTAGTATGGGTAATCGGGATAGCACAGATACGCAGTATTTT	CASSMGNRDSTDTQYF
TRBV4-2	.	TRBD1	TRBJ2-7	TGTGCCAGCAGCCAAGCCCCCTCCGGGACAGGGGGCGAGGAGCAGTACTTC	CASSQAPSGTGGEEQYF
TRBV4-2	.	TRBD2	TRBJ2-7	TGTGCCAGCAGCCCGGCTGAGACTAGCGGGGAGTACGAGCAGTACTTC	CASSPAETSGEYEQYF
TRBV28	.	.	TRBJ2-1	TGTGCCAGCAGTCCCAAGAAGTTGGATGAGCAGTTCTTC	CASSPKKLDEQFF
TRBV9	.	.	TRBJ2-2	TGTGCCAGCAGCGTAGCGGGTCGATCCACCGGGGAGCTGTTTTTT	CASSVAGRSTGELFF
TRBV28	.	.	TRBJ1-3	TGTGCCAGCACCCCTGGGGAGGCATCGAGGAAGGGAAACACCATATATTTT	CASTPGEASRKGNTIYF
TRBV5-4	.	.	TRBJ2-2	TGTGCCAGCAGCACCGGGACGCTCGCGAACACCGGGGAGCTGTTTTTT	CASSTGTLANTGELFF
TRBV19	.	.	TRBJ1-2	TGTGCCAGTAGTATAAAAGGTTTGGGTTATGGCTACACCTTC	CASSIKGLGYGYTF
TRBV7-9	.	.	TRBJ1-2	TGTGCCAGCAGCCTGGACAGCTATGGCTACACCTTC	CASSLDSYGYTF
TRBV4-2	once	TRBD1	TRBJ1-2	TGTGCCAGCAGCCCGGATGGACAGGGGCCCTATGGCTACACCTTC	CASSPDGQGPYGYTF
TRBV10-3	.	TRBD2	TRBJ2-2	TGTGCCATCAGTGAGACTAGCGGGAGGCCTAACACCGGGGAGCTGTTTTTT	CAISETSGRPNTGELFF
TRBV6-5	.	TRBD1	TRBJ2-3	TGTGCCAGCAGTCCCCAAGACCGGGACAGGGTAATGCATTTT	CASSPQDRDRVMHF
TRBV4-1	.	TRBD2	TRBJ2-5	TGCGCCAGCAGCCAAGATAGAGCGGGAGTTGAAGAGACCCAGTACTTC	CASSQDRAGVEETQYF
TRBV7-9	.	.	TRBJ1-1	TGTGCCAGCAGCCAGTACCAGGGCACTGAAGCTTTCTTT	CASSQYQGTEAFF
TRBV5-6	.	TRBD2	TRBJ2-1	TGTGCCAGCAGCTTGGCCGGGACTAGCGCCCCCTACAATGAGCAGTTCTTC	CASSLAGTSAPYNEQFF
TRBV10-3	.	.	TRBJ1-6	TGTGCCATCAGGGACTATAATTCACCCCTCCACTTT	CAIRDYNSPLHF
TRBV7-9	.	TRBD1	TRBJ2-7	TGTGCCAGCAGTTTGTTAGGACACTCAGGGGGCTACGAGCAGTACTTC	CASSLLGHSGGYEQYF
TRBV5-4	.	.	TRBJ2-1	TGTGCCAGCAGCCCCGCCTGGCGGAGCTCCTACAATGAGCAGTTCTTC	CASSPAWRSSYNEQFF
TRBV7-9	.	.	TRBJ1-4	TGTGCCAGCAGCTTCTACCGGACAGCTAATGAAAAACTGTTTTTT	CASSFYRTANEKLFF